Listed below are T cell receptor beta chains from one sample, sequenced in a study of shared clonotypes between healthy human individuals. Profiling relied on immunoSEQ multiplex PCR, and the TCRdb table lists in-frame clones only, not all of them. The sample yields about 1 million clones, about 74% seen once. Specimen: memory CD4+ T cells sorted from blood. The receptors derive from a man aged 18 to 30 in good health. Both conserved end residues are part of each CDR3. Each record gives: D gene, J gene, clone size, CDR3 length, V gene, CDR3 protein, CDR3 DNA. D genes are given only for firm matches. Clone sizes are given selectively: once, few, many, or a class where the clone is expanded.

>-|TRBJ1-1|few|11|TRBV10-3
CAISADSEAFF
TGTGCCATCAGTGCGGACTCTGAAGCTTTCTTT
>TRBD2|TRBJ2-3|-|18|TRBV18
CASSPRRSGRAEADTQYF
TGTGCCAGCTCACCACGGAGAAGCGGGAGGGCCGAAGCAGATACGCAGTATTTT
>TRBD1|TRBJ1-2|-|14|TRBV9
CASNPGQIPYGYTF
TGTGCCAGCAATCCGGGACAGATTCCTTATGGCTACACCTTC
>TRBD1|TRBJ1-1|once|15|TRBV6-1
CASKRQGEMNTEAFF
TGTGCCAGCAAACGACAGGGGGAGATGAACACTGAAGCTTTCTTT
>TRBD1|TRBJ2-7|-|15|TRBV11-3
CASSSPGTGAREQYF
TGTGCCAGCAGCTCCCCCGGGACAGGGGCTCGAGAGCAGTACTTC
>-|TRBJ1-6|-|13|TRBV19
CASSIGQNSPLHF
TGTGCCAGTAGTATTGGACAGAATTCACCCCTCCACTTT
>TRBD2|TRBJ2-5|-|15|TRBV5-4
CASGSLAGGSETQYF
TGTGCCAGCGGATCACTAGCGGGGGGTTCAGAGACCCAGTACTTC
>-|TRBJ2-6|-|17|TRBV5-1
CASRHTPTDSGANVLTF
TGCGCCAGCAGACATACCCCCACTGACTCTGGGGCCAACGTCCTGACTTTC
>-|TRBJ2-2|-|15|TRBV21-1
CASKKCVPNTGELFF
TGTGCCAGCAAGAAGTGTGTTCCTAACACCGGGGAGCTGTTTTTT
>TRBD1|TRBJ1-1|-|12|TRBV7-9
CASSPGQRGAFF
TGTGCCAGCAGCCCGGGACAGCGGGGAGCTTTCTTT
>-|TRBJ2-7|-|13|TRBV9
CASSADQGREQYF
TGTGCCAGCAGCGCCGACCAGGGACGCGAGCAGTACTTC
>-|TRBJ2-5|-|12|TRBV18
CASSPPGETQYF
TGTGCCAGCTCACCACCTGGAGAGACCCAGTACTTC
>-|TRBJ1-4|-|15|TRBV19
CASSIWADSNEKLFF
TGTGCCAGTAGTATATGGGCAGACTCTAATGAAAAACTGTTTTTT
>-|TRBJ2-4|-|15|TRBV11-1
CASSLEGGVGNIQYF
TGTGCCAGCAGCTTAGAAGGCGGGGTCGGAAACATTCAGTACTTC
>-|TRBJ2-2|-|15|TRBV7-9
CASSLTLGRTGELFF
TGTGCCAGCAGCTTAACACTGGGAAGGACCGGGGAGCTGTTTTTT
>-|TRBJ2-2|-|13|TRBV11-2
CASSLGSTGELFF
TGTGCCAGCAGCTTAGGTAGCACCGGGGAGCTGTTTTTT
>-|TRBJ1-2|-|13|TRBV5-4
CASSLSGQGGYTF
TGTGCCAGCAGCTTGTCAGGACAAGGGGGCTACACCTTC
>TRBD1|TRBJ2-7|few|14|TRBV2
CASNSGGQGYEQYF
TGTGCCAGCAATAGCGGCGGACAGGGTTACGAGCAGTACTTC
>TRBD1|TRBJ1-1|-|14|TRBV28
CASSLYRDRVEAFF
TGTGCCAGCAGTTTATACCGGGACAGAGTTGAAGCTTTCTTT
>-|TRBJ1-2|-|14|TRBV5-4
CASSPDGANYGYTF
TGTGCCAGCAGCCCCGACGGAGCTAACTATGGCTACACCTTC
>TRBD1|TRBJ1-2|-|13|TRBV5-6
CASSRQGAGGYTF
TGTGCCAGCAGCCGACAGGGGGCTGGCGGCTACACCTTC
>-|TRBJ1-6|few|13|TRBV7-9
CASSLGGWTPLHF
TGTGCCAGCAGCTTAGGGGGTTGGACACCCCTCCACTTT
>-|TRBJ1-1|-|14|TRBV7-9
CASSRATPNTEAFF
TGTGCCAGCAGCCGTGCTACCCCGAACACTGAAGCTTTCTTT
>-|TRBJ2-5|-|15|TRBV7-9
CASSLLGQGSETQYF
TGTGCCAGCAGCCTTCTGGGGCAGGGGTCAGAGACCCAGTACTTC
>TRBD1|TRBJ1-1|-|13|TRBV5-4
CASSGGGQGEAFF
TGTGCCAGCAGCGGAGGGGGACAGGGCGAAGCTTTCTTT
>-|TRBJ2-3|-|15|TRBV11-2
CASSLGPIGTDTQYF
TGTGCCAGCAGCTTAGGACCCATAGGCACAGATACGCAGTATTTT
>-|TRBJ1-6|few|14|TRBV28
CASSRGADNSPLHF
TGTGCCAGCAGCCGAGGGGCCGATAATTCACCCCTCCACTTT
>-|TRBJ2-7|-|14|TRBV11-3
CASSFREGPYEQYF
TGTGCCAGCAGCTTCAGGGAAGGTCCCTACGAGCAGTACTTC
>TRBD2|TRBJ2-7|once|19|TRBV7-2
CASSLYGGLAGAQTYEQYF
TGTGCCAGCAGCTTATACGGAGGACTAGCGGGAGCCCAAACCTACGAGCAGTACTTC
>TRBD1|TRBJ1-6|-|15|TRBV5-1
CASSLAGQGRSPLHF
TGCGCCAGCAGCTTGGCCGGACAGGGCCGGTCACCCCTCCACTTT
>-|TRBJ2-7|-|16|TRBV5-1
CASSEDLQGRKYEQYF
TGCGCCAGCAGCGAGGATCTACAGGGGAGGAAATACGAGCAGTACTTC
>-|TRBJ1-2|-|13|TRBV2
CASSENRAWGYTF
TGTGCCAGCAGTGAAAATAGGGCGTGGGGCTACACCTTC
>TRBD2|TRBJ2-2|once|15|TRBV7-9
CASSRTSGKGGELFF
TGTGCCAGCAGCCGGACTAGCGGGAAAGGCGGGGAGCTGTTTTTT
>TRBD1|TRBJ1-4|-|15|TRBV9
CASSPRTGENEKLFF
TGTGCCAGCAGCCCCCGGACAGGAGAGAATGAAAAACTGTTTTTT
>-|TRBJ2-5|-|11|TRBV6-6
CASSIMETQYF
TGTGCCAGCAGTATAATGGAGACCCAGTACTTC
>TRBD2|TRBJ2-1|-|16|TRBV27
CASSFSSGSFNNEQFF
TGTGCCAGCAGTTTCTCAAGCGGGAGCTTCAACAATGAGCAGTTCTTC
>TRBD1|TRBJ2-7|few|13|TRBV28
CASGKPTGTEQYF
TGTGCCAGCGGGAAACCGACAGGGACCGAGCAGTACTTC
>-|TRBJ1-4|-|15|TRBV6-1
CATQGPRATNEKLFF
TGTGCCACCCAGGGGCCCCGGGCAACTAATGAAAAACTGTTTTTT